The TCR beta chain under discussion was sequenced for a study of T cell responses to AZD1222 COVID-19 vaccine (dated by TCRdb to the early 2020s). Background for the entire study: TCR sequencing was performed for 233 trial participants, of whom 200 to 210 were given two doses of AZD1222 and around 25 were given two doses of MenACWY control vaccine. Trial participants were enrolled by age into subgroups of 18-55, 56-69 and 70-plus years, and around 150, 28 and 57 TCR-sequenced participants, respectively, were included in these subgroups. Overall results and qualifications from the work: Participants were mostly white British and included more females than males, and it was suggested by the authors that clonal diversity may have been underestimated. Reportedly, close to half of the unique spike-specific TCRs recognized epitopes lying outside the regions that are mutated in the B.1.351 and B.1.1.7 variants. A significant rise in spike-specific TCR breadth and depth was observed after two AZD1222 doses relative to day 0 and relative to MenACWY recipients. Vaccine-associated CD4 TCRs spanned the whole spike protein, with dominant responses in regions 160-218 and 743-854. In the small 56-69-year group, the increase in depth fell short of significance, most likely because of low power. Only 5 to 7 AZD1222 recipients were SARS-CoV-2 seropositive at baseline, limiting conclusions about previously exposed vaccinees. No day 14 peak-response samples were available, so repertoires were characterized only after the peak T cell response.

Comment on this clone: Its target antigen remains unknown. One base away there is no much larger clone; base qualities are not given.

From a lookup of the germline V gene (reference sequence), CDR1 and CDR2 are SGHNT and YYREEE. Its CDR3 holds 13 amino acids, cysteine through phenylalanine. The retained sequence is limited to the CDR3, 39 bases, with the frame set at the first base. V loses 2 bases, J loses 4 bases, and the germline ends lie 9 bases apart. The CDR3 regions of human TCRbeta chains were analyzed by immunosequencing. As for the original processing: Repertoire TCRs were matched against a reference library of SARS-CoV-2-specific TCRs generated with the MIRA antigen-specificity platform. Breadth was defined as the fraction of unique TCRs that were SARS-CoV-2-associated, and depth was defined as the fraction of total T cells that were SARS-CoV-2-associated. Using the MIRA data, each spike-specific TCR was assigned both to the spike region to which the TCR was reactive and to a CD4 or CD8 class. Log10-transformed breadth and depth values were compared by one-way ANOVA with Sidak's multiple comparisons tests. TCRdb's version of the immuneACCESS table is confined to in-frame rearrangements and falls short of the full clone set. An unresolved V gene accounts for under half of the shortfall where checked; the remainder is of unknown origin. V, J and clone size reflect that table, while D and trimming were determined from the DNA. Counted in this sample were around 170,000 clones; around 88% of them appeared once. The top ten clones comprise 11% of the sample.

The time point label, as the study defines it: about 28 days (+/-7) after the second vaccine dose. AZD1222 recipients whose second dose came at about 4 weeks and those whose second dose came at about 12 weeks were combined into one group, since spike-specific TCR depth and breadth did not differ between the two schedules. Vaccinee samples came from UK trials COV001 and COV002, including a single-blind randomized controlled phase 2/3 trial of AZD1222 (ChAdOx1 nCoV-19) in healthy adults. For TCRbeta chain sequencing, PBMC samples were collected from trial participants at day 0 and at day 28 after the second dose.

The sequence came from an adult who received the AZD1222 COVID-19 vaccine. The chain couples TRBV5-4 to TRBJ2-5, and the D gene may be TRBD1, 6 bases matching. The sequenced sample was peripheral blood, obtained 28 days after the second AZD1222 dose. The DNA reads as follows: TGTGCCAGCAGCTTAATAGGGGGAGAGACCCAGTACTTC. Protein translation: CASSLIGGETQYF.